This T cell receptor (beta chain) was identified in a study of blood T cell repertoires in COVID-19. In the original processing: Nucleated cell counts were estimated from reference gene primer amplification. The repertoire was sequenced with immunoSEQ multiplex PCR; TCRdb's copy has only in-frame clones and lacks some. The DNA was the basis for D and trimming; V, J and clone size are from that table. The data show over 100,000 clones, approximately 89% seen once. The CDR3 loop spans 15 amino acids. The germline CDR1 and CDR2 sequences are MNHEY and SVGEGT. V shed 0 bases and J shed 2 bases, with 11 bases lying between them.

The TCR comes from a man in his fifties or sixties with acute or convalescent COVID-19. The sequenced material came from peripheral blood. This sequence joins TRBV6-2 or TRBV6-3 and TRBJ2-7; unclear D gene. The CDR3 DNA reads TGTGCCAGCAGTTACTCGAAAGTCTCGGCCTACGAGCAGTACTTC. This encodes CASSYSKVSAYEQYF.